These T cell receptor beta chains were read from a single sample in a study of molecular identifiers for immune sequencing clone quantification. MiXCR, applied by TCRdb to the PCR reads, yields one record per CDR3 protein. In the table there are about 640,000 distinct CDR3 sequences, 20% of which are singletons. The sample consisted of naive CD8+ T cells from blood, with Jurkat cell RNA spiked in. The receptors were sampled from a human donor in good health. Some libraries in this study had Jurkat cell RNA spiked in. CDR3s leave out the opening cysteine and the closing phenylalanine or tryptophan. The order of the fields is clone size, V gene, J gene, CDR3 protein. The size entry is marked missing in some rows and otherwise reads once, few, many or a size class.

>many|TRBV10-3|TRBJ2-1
AISNDNEQF
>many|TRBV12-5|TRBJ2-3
ASGEGANADTQY
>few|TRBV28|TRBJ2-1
ASSPTASPNEQF
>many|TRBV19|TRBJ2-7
ASSIGFSYEQY
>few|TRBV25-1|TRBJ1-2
ASSEWASNYGYT
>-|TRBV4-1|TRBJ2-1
ASSQEPGDFYNEQF
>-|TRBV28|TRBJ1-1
ASSLGQWDTEAS
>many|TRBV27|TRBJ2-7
ASNPGGSSYEQY
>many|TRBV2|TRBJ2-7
ASSETRGDRDSYEQY
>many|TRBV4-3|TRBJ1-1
ASSNGRSNTEAF
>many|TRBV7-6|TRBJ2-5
ASSQTRGAGGLQETQY
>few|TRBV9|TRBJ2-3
ASSLAGRRTDTQY
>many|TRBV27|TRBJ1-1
ASTHPLTGEAF
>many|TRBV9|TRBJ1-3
ASSVGHSGNTIY
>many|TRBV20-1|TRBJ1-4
SAREPGEGELF
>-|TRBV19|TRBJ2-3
ASSLTGPSTDTQC
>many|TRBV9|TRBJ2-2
ASSARDRVYGELF